This TCR beta chain is drawn from a study of CD8 T cells in ankylosing spondylitis. Study-wide results and caveats: Significant enrichment of disease-linked clones was reported in matched ankylosing spondylitis synovial fluid. About 8 highly homologous variants made up a TCR beta motif, and this motif appeared characteristic of ankylosing spondylitis blood. Previous work reported some of these motif variants in the synovial fluid and blood of reactive arthritis.

V lost 0 bases to trimming and J lost 6 bases, with 9 bases between them. The CDR3 has 14 residues. Germline-derived CDR1 and CDR2 are LGHNA and YNFKEQ. Making the TCR beta libraries involved quantitative 5'-RACE with molecular barcodes. TCRdb reprocessed the 5' RACE reads with MiXCR, giving one entry per CDR3 protein. The profile covers hundreds of thousands of distinct CDR3 sequences, with around 11% appearing a single time and under 0.6% taken by the ten largest. This clonotype was recorded a few times. Its target is unknown. The rearrangement joins TRBV4-2 to TRBJ2-1; D is ambiguous. The receptor was isolated from a male donor with ankylosing spondylitis. Sequencing input: blood, either unsorted or a sorted T cell fraction (not recorded which). The CDR3 loop is CASSQDPQGNEQFF. The DNA for the CDR3 is TGTGCCAGCAGCCAAGATCCCCAAGGCAATGAGCAGTTCTTC.